The 13 T cell receptor beta chains in this list originate from one sample, sequenced in a study of CD8+ T cells in alopecia areata (dated by TCRdb to about 2018). The library was produced with the immunoSEQ multiplex PCR assay. RNA was extracted from all samples and reverse transcribed into cDNA as template for TCR sequencing. TCRdb retrieved this table from immuneACCESS and kept in-frame rearrangements only. Not all clones are present; in checked studies, unresolved V genes account for under half, and no reason is known for the remainder. This sample is represented by a few hundred thousand clones; 65% to 70% of them were singletons. 1% to 1.5% of the sample goes to the ten largest clones. The label giving this sample's time point can be read as: baseline before oral tofacitinib. The specimen comprised CD4+ T cells sorted from blood, sampled at week 0. These receptors all come from a human donor with alopecia areata.

Ten or more counts support this clone. The V and J genes are TRBV7-8 and TRBJ2-3; possible D gene TRBD2, 5 bases. CDR3 size: 14 residues. Germline CDR1 and CDR2: SGHVS and FQNEAQ. The ends were cut back, 5 bases at V and 8 bases at J, with 17 bases in the middle. CDR3 in amino acids: CASSINRAEGTQYF. The CDR3 nucleotides are TGTGCCAGCAGCATTAATCGGGCCGAGGGTACGCAGTATTTT.

The sample holds one count of this clone. The gene calls are TRBV9 and TRBJ1-1; a weak D match, TRBD1 (6 bases). CDR3 size: 15 residues. The V end lost 0 bases, the J end lost 1 base, and 10 bases lay between the germline ends. CDR1 is SGDLS, CDR2 YYNGEE, per germline. The CDR3 coding sequence is TGTGCCAGCAGCGTAGATGGGGGGCAGAACACTGAAGCTTTCTTT. Translated: CASSVDGGQNTEAFF. The whole variable domain, filled in from reference TRBV9 and TRBJ1-1, reads DSGVTQTPKHLITATGQRVTLRCSPRSGDLSVYWYQQSLDQGLQFLIQYYNGEERAKGNILERFSAQQFPDLHSELNLSSLELGDSALYFCASSVDGGQNTEAFFGQGTRLTVV.

V is TRBV13 and J is TRBJ1-1; no firm D call. The ends were cut back, 5 bases at V and 2 bases at J, with 6 bases in the middle. In germline, CDR1 is PRHDT, CDR2 FYEKMQ (reference sequence). The CDR3 is 12 residues long. CDR3: CASSRENTEAFF. The CDR3 DNA sequence: TGTGCCAGCAGCAGGGAAAACACTGAAGCTTTCTTT.

The genes are TRBV5-6 and TRBJ2-5; 7 bases map to TRBD2. In germline, CDR1 is SGHDT, CDR2 YYEEEE. The CDR3 runs 13 residues. The V segment lost 3 bases and the J segment 7 bases; nucleotides outside the gene matches: 6. The CDR3 protein is CASSWTGEGTQYF. CDR3 sequence (DNA): TGTGCCAGCAGCTGGACCGGGGAGGGGACCCAGTACTTC.

The chain is built from TRBV15 and TRBJ1-3; D remains unclear. This CDR3 has 16 amino acids. CDR1 and CDR2 (germline): LNHNV, YYDKDF (reference sequence). V was pared by 3 bases and J by 0 bases, with 12 bases between. CDR3 loop: CATSSIWWNSGNTIYF. The CDR3 region has the DNA TGTGCCACCAGCAGTATTTGGTGGAACTCTGGAAACACCATATATTTT.

The chain carries TRBV11-3 and TRBJ2-2; unclear D gene. V shed 1 base and J shed 6 bases, with 0 bases lying between them. The CDR3 is made up of 11 amino acids. CDR1 and CDR2 (germline): SGHNT, YENEEA. The chain's CDR3 is CASSLAGELFF. DNA of the CDR3: TGTGCCAGCAGCTTAGCCGGGGAGCTGTTTTTT.

This clone was observed a few times. The chain carries TRBV29-1 and TRBJ2-5; D might be TRBD2 (6 bases). This CDR3 region has 13 residues. The germline V gene encodes CDR1 SQVTM and CDR2 ANQGSEA. Trimming removed 2 bases from V and 5 bases from J, with 12 bases in between. CDR3 loop: CSVERGGFETQYF. CDR3 DNA: TGCAGCGTTGAAAGAGGAGGGTTTGAGACCCAGTACTTC.

The J gene is TRBJ2-7, the V gene TRBV5-4; 14 bases are shared with TRBD2. Trimming removed 4 bases from V and 2 bases from J; junction bases left unmatched: 14. There are 19 residues in the CDR3. CDR1 is SGHNT, CDR2 YYREEE, per germline (reference sequence). The CDR3 here is CASSAGGGLAGGAPYEQYF. CDR3 nucleotide sequence: TGTGCCAGCAGCGCTGGCGGCGGACTAGCGGGGGGAGCCCCCTACGAGCAGTACTTC.

This chain connects TRBV30 to TRBJ2-1; 7 bases agree with TRBD2. V was pared by 4 bases and J by 2 bases, with 5 bases of the junction left unmatched. The germline V gene encodes CDR1 GTSNPN and CDR2 SVGIG (reference sequence). This CDR3 spans 14 amino acids. The CDR3, as DNA: TGTGCCTGGACGGGGGGAACAACCTACAATGAGCAGTTCTTC. Amino acids: CAWTGGTTYNEQFF.

CDR3 DNA: TGCAGCGTCCGGGGTTCTCAGGCAGATACGCAGTATTTT. Amino acids: CSVRGSQADTQYF. The chain links TRBV29-1 to TRBJ2-3; maybe TRBD2 (5 bases). V was pared by 6 bases and J by 4 bases, with 14 bases between. Germline V lookup: CDR1 SQVTM, CDR2 ANQGSEA. The CDR3 sequence is 13 residues long.

This chain joins TRBV30 and TRBJ1-4; perhaps TRBD1 as D (6 bases). Looked up from germline, CDR1 is GTSNPN and CDR2 is SVGIG (reference sequence). Trimming pared 2 bases from V and 4 bases from J, leaving 11 bases between. This CDR3 is 14 amino acids long. The CDR3 region has the DNA TGTGCCTGGAGTAGGACAGCCGGTAATGAAAAACTGTTTTTT. This encodes CAWSRTAGNEKLFF.

This clone was seen a few times. V usage is TRBV9 and J usage is TRBJ1-3; D is unresolved. The germline V gene encodes CDR1 SGDLS and CDR2 YYNGEE. Deletions cut 4 bases from V and 0 bases from J, with 11 bases between. The CDR3 consists of 15 residues. CDR3 amino acids: CASSPRGISGNTIYF. CDR3 nucleotide sequence: TGTGCCAGCAGCCCCCGGGGTATCTCTGGAAACACCATATATTTT. Full variable domain (remainder filled in from reference TRBV9 and TRBJ1-3): DSGVTQTPKHLITATGQRVTLRCSPRSGDLSVYWYQQSLDQGLQFLIQYYNGEERAKGNILERFSAQQFPDLHSELNLSSLELGDSALYFCASSPRGISGNTIYFGEGSWLTVV.

In this sample, this clone turned up a few times. The chain combines TRBV7-9 with TRBJ1-1; the D gene is possibly TRBD1 (5 bases). Trimming stripped 6 bases from V and 4 bases from J, with 12 bases between. Germline CDR1 SEHNR, CDR2 FQNEAQ (reference sequence). There are 13 residues in the CDR3. Written as DNA, the CDR3 is TGTGCCAGCAGACCGGGACTTTCCACTGAAGCTTTCTTT. Translating it yields CASRPGLSTEAFF.